The 16 T cell receptor beta chains listed next were all sequenced from one sample in a study of tumor-infiltrating lymphocytes in primary liver carcinoma. Co-extraction yielded RNA and DNA from roughly 20-30 mg of unsorted bulk tissue. The authors made TCR beta cDNA from roughly 480 ng total RNA with a constant-region primer. Each TCR beta library was derived from three nested multiplex PCR rounds that employed slightly modified ARM-PCR. Forward primers for TRBV1-TRBV30 and a C-beta reverse primer served the first two PCR rounds, at about 10 cycles each. Each CDR3 protein gets one entry after TCRdb re-called the multiplex PCR reads with MiXCR. The table records about 120,000 distinct CDR3 sequences, around 70% of them present only once. Sequenced: tumor-adjacent normal liver tissue. These receptors were collected from a woman aged 55-69 years with primary liver carcinoma and hepatitis B virus infection.

Of note for this clonotype: The junction shows a germline mismatch at one end, possibly a read error. The chain links TRBV29-1 to TRBJ2-1, with 8 bases lining up with TRBD1. CDR3 size: 14 residues. CDR1 and CDR2 from the germline V gene are SQVTM and ANQGSEA. The CDR3 spells CSVEGQDSYIEQIF. Written as DNA, the CDR3 is TGCAGCGTGGAGGGACAGGACTCCTACATTGAGCAGATCTTC.

As to this clonotype: A junction end diverges from the germline sequence, so it may reflect a read error. This sequence joins TRBV11-2 and TRBJ2-1; D uncertain. The CDR3 loop spans 17 amino acids. From germline, CDR1 is SGHAT and CDR2 FQNNGV. The DNA of the CDR3 is TGTGCCAGCAGCTCCACCCCACTGAGGAGCTCCGACAATGAGCAGTTCTTC. It encodes CASSSTPLRSSDNEQFF.

The chain joins TRBV28 to TRBJ1-4; TRBD1 agrees at 8 bases. In germline, CDR1 is MDHEN, CDR2 SYDVKM. The CDR3 loop spans 16 amino acids. Germline trimming cut 5 bases from V and 11 bases from J; bases unmatched to any gene: 16. The CDR3 loop is CASSLELRDRIEKLFF. CDR3 DNA sequence: TGTGCCAGCAGTCTAGAACTCAGGGACAGGATAGAGAAACTGTTTTTT.

With respect to this clonotype: Being one base from a much bigger clone, this may be a read error. This chain joins TRBV5-1 and TRBJ2-2; 7 bases are a match to TRBD1. In germline, CDR1 is SGHRS, CDR2 YFSETQ. The CDR3 length is 15 residues. As DNA, the CDR3 is TGCGCCAGCAGCTTGGAGACAGGGAACACCGGGAAGCTGTTTTTT. This translates into CASSLETGNTGKLFF.

This clonotype has just one count. V and J are TRBV29-1 and TRBJ2-1; no definite D call. Trimming left V 5 bases short and J 3 bases short, with 5 bases between. CDR1 SQVTM and CDR2 ANQGSEA come from the germline V gene. The length of the CDR3 is 11 residues. CDR3 loop: CSVKIYNEQFF. CDR3 in DNA: TGCAGCGTTAAGATCTACAATGAGCAGTTCTTC.

With regard to this clonotype: An end of the junction does not agree with germline; a read error may underlie this. The V gene is TRBV4-2, the J gene TRBJ2-7; D is perhaps TRBD2 (5 bases). The CDR3 sequence is 15 residues long. The germline V gene has CDR1 LGHNA and CDR2 YNFKEQ. CDR3 sequence reads: CASSQGALNSYKQYF. The CDR3 DNA reads as TGTGCCAGCAGCCAGGGAGCCTTGAACTCCTACAAGCAATACTTC.

Only a few counts were recorded for this clonotype. CDR3 residues: CATSRATGQGTGELFF. The CDR3 region has the DNA TGTGCCACCAGCAGAGCCACGGGACAGGGAACCGGGGAGCTGTTTTTT. The J gene is TRBJ2-2, the V gene TRBV15; 9 nucleotides agree with TRBD1. Germline V gives CDR1 LNHNV, CDR2 YYDKDF (reference sequence). The J segment lost 5 bases and the V segment lost 1 base, leaving 5 bases of the junction unmatched. CDR3 size: 16 residues.

About this clonotype itself: The junction and the germline gene differ at one end; a read error may be behind it. V usage is TRBV12-3 or TRBV12-4 and J usage is TRBJ2-6; 9 bases match TRBD1. This CDR3 spans 17 amino acids. The CDR3 region is CASTPGQGLSGANALTF. CDR3 DNA sequence: TGCGCCAGTACTCCGGGACAGGGACTTTCTGGGGCCAACGCCCTGACTTTC.

Notes on this clonotype: The junction departs from germline at one end; a sequencing error may be responsible. The chain has TRBV30 and TRBJ1-2; D is ambiguous. The germline CDR1 and CDR2 sequences are GTSNPN and SVGIG (reference sequence). The CDR3 totals 12 residues. CDR3 coding DNA: TGTGCCCGGAGTATGGGTTACTATGGCTACACCTTC. It translates to CARSMGYYGYTF.

About this clonotype: It may be a read error: a sequence one base away is much more abundant. V is TRBV14 and J is TRBJ1-1; D not certain. This CDR3 comprises 13 residues. Germline V gives CDR1 SGHDN, CDR2 FVKESK. The CDR3, as DNA: TGTGCCGGCAGCTTACAGTGGAACACTGAAGCTTTCTTT. Its translation: CAGSLQWNTEAFF. The full variable domain, with the rest looked up from reference TRBV14 and TRBJ1-1, is EAGVTQFPSHSVIEKGQTVTLRCDPISGHDNLYWYRRVMGKEIKFLLHFVKESKQDESGMPNNRFLAERTGGTYSTLKVQPAELEDSGVYFCAGSLQWNTEAFFGQGTRLTVV.

The V and J genes are TRBV12-3 or TRBV12-4 and TRBJ2-7, with a weak D call TRBD1 (6 bases). With 3 bases removed from V and 8 bases from J, the gap between germline ends came to 14 bases. The CDR3 is made up of 13 amino acids. CDR3 coding DNA: TGTGCCAGCAGTTTTTATTGGGACACCAAGCAGTACTTC. Translating it yields CASSFYWDTKQYF.

This clonotype was seen just once. One end of the junction varies from germline; a read error may be responsible. The V and J genes are TRBV6-1 and TRBJ2-3; TRBD2 agrees at 9 bases. The CDR3 is 16 residues long. Germline V gene sequence: CDR1 MNHNS, CDR2 SASEGT. The CDR3 DNA is TGTACCAGCAGGGAGCTTGGCGGGAGGGCCCCAGATACGCTGTATTTT. The encoded protein is CTSRELGGRAPDTLYF.

About this clonotype: Its ends do not fully match the called genes, so a read error is possible. The V gene is TRBV6-6, the J gene TRBJ2-7; D is undetermined. CDR1 and CDR2 (germline): MNHNY, SVGAGI (reference sequence). The CDR3 consists of 13 residues. The CDR3 spells CASSYSKGYEQYF. In DNA form, the CDR3 reads TGTGCCAGCAGTTACTCGAAGGGATACGAGCAGTATTTC.

As concerns this clonotype: A read error may account for a junction end that differs from germline. The rearrangement joins TRBV5-1 to TRBJ1-4; 9 nucleotides line up with TRBD1. Germline CDR1 is SGHRS and CDR2 is YFSETQ. This CDR3 spans 14 amino acids. CDR3 coding DNA: TGCACCAGCAGCCCCGGACAGGGGAATGAAAAACTGTTTTTT. It codes for CTSSPGQGNEKLFF.

Comments on this clonotype: This could be a read error, since a much larger clone is one nucleotide away. This sequence joins TRBV7-8 and TRBJ2-1; 10 bases line up with TRBD2. This CDR3 has 19 amino acids. From germline, CDR1 is SGHVS and CDR2 FQNEAQ. CDR3 nucleotides: TGTGCCAGCAGCGCCGGGCCTCGGGCTAGCGGGAGACTTTACAATGGGCAGTTCTTC. It encodes CASSAGPRASGRLYNGQFF.

On this clonotype itself: A single base separates this from a much larger clone, so it may be a read error. The chain couples TRBV29-1 to TRBJ2-3; a weak D match, TRBD2 (7 bases). The ends were cut back, 8 bases at V and 4 bases at J, with 19 bases in the middle. Germline V gene lookup returns CDR1 SQVTM and CDR2 ANQGSEA. This CDR3 contains 14 residues. The CDR3 is CSFEGGGGADTQYF. DNA of the CDR3: TGCAGCTTCGAAGGAGGGGGGGGCGCAGATACGCAGTATTTT.